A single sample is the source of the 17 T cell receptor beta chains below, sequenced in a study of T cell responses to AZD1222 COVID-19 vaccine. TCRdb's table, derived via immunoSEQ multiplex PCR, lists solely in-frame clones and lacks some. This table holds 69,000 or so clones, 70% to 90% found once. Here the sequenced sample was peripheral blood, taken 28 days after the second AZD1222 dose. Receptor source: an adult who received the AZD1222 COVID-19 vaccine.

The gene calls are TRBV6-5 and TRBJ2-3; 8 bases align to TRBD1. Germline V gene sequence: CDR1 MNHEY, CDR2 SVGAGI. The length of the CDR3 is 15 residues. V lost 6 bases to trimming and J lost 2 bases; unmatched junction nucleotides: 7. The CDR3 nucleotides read TGTGCCAGCAGGACCGGACAGGGATACACAGATACGCAGTATTTT. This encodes CASRTGQGYTDTQYF.

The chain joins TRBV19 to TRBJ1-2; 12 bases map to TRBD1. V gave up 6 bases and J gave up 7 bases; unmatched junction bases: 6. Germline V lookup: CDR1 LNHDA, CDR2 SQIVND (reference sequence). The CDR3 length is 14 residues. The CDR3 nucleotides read TGTGCCAGTAGGGGCCGGGACAGGGGGCTTGGCTACACCTTC. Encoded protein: CASRGRDRGLGYTF.

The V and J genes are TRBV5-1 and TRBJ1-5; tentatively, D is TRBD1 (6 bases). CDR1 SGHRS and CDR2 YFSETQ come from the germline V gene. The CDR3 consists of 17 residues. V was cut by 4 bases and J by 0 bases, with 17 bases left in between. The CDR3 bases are TGCGCCAGCAGCCTCGGACAGACTTCTAATAGCAATCAGCCCCAGCATTTT. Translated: CASSLGQTSNSNQPQHF.

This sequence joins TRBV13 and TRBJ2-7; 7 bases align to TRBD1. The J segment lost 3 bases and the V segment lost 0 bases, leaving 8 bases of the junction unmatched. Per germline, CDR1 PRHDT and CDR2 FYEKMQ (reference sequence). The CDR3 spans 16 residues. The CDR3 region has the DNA TGTGCCAGCAGCTTAGGCAGGGGACAGATACTCTACGAGCAGTACTTC. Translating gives CASSLGRGQILYEQYF.

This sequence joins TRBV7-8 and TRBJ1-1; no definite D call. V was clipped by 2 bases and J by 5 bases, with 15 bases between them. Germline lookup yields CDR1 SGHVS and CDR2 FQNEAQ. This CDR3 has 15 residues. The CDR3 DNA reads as TGTGCCAGCAGCTTACCGCCCTTTCGATCGACTGAAGCTTTCTTT. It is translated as CASSLPPFRSTEAFF.

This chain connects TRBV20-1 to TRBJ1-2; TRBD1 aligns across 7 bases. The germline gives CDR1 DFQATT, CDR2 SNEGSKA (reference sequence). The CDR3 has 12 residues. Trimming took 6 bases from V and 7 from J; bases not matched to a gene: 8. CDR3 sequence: CSASDRESGYTF. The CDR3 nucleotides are TGCAGTGCCAGTGACAGGGAGAGTGGCTACACCTTC.

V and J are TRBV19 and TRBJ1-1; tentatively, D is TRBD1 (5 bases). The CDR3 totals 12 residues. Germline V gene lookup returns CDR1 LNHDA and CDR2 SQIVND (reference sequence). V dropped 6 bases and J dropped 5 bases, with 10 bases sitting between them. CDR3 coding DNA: TGTGCCAGTAGAGGAAGGGGTACTGAAGCTTTCTTT. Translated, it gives CASRGRGTEAFF.

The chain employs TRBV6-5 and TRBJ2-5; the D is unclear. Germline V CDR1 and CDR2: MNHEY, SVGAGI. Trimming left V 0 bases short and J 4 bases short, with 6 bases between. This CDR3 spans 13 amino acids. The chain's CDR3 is CASSYSGSETQYF. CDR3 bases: TGTGCCAGCAGTTACTCTGGATCAGAGACCCAGTACTTC.

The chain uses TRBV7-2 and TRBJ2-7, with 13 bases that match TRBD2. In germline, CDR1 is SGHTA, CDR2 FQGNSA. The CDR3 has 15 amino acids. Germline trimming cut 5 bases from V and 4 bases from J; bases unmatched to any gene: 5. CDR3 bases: TGTGCCAGCAGCAACGGACTAGCGGGAGTGTACGAGCAGTACTTC. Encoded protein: CASSNGLAGVYEQYF.

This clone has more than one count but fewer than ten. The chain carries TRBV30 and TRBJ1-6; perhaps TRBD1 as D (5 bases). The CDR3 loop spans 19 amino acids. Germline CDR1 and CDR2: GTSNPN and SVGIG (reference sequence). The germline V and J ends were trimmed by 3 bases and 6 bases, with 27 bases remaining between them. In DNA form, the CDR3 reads TGTGCCTGGAGCCACCCTTCGGGGGGACCAACGGGGATTAATTCACCCCTCCACTTT. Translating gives CAWSHPSGGPTGINSPLHF. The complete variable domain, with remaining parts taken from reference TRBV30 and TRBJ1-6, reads SQTIHQWPATLVQPVGSPLSLECTVEGTSNPNLYWYRQAAGRGLQLLFYSVGIGQISSEVPQNLSASRPQDRQFILSSKKLLLSDSGFYLCAWSHPSGGPTGINSPLHFGNGTRLTVT.

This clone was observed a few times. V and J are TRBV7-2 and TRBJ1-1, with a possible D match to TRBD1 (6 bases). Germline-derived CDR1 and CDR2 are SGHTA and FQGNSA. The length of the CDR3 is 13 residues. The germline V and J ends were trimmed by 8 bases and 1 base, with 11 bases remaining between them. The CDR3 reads CASLGQWNTEAFF. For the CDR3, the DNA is TGTGCCAGCCTGGGACAATGGAACACTGAAGCTTTCTTT. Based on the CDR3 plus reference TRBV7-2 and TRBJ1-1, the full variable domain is GAGVSQSPSNKVTEKGKDVELRCDPISGHTALYWYRQSLGQGLEFLIYFQGNSAPDKSGLPSDRFSAERTGGSVSTLTIQRTQQEDSAVYLCASLGQWNTEAFFGQGTRLTVV.

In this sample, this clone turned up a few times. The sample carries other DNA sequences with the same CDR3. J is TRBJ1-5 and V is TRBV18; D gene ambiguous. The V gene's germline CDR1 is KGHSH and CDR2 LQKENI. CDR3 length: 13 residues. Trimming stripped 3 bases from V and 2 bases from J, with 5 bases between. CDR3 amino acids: CASSPQGNQPQHF. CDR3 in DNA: TGTGCCAGCTCACCCCAGGGCAATCAGCCCCAGCATTTT.

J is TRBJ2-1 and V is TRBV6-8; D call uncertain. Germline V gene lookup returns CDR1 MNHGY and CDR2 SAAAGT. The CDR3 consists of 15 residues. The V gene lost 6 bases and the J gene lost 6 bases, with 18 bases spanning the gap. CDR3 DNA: TGTGCCAGCAGCGAGGACCCCGAAGAGGCCAATGAGCAGTTCTTC. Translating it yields CASSEDPEEANEQFF.

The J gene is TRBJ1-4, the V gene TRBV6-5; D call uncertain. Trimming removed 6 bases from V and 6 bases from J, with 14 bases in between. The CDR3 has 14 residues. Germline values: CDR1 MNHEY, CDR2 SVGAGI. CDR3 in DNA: TGTGCCAGCAGGGACGGTGGCTTTGATGAAAAACTGTTTTTT. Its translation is CASRDGGFDEKLFF.

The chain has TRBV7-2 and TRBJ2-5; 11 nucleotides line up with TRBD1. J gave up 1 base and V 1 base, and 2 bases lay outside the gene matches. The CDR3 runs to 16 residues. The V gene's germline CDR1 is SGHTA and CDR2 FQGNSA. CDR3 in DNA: TGTGCCAGCAGCTTAGGGGACAGGGGGTCCCAAGAGACCCAGTACTTC. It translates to CASSLGDRGSQETQYF. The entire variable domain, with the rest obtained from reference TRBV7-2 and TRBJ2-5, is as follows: GAGVSQSPSNKVTEKGKDVELRCDPISGHTALYWYRQSLGQGLEFLIYFQGNSAPDKSGLPSDRFSAERTGGSVSTLTIQRTQQEDSAVYLCASSLGDRGSQETQYFGPGTRLLVL.

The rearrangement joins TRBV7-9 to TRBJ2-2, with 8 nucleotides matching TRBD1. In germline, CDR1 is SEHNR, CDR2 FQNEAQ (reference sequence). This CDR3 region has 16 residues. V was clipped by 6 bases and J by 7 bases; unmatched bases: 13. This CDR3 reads CASRPGGAYKNGELFF. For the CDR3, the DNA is TGTGCCAGCAGGCCAGGGGGCGCCTATAAGAACGGGGAGCTGTTTTTT.

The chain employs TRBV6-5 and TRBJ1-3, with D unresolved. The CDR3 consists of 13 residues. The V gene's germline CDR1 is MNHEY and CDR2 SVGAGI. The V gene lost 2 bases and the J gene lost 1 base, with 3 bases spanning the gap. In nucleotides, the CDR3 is TGTGCCAGCAGTTACAGGTCTGGAAACACCATATATTTT. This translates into CASSYRSGNTIYF.